These T cell receptor beta chains were read from a single sample in a study of memory CD4+ T cells and cytomegalovirus serostatus. TCRdb keeps only in-frame clones here, not all; method: immunoSEQ multiplex PCR. The sample holds some 57,000 clones, around 79% seen once. Input material: memory CD4+ T cells from blood. These receptors were taken from an adult in good health and CMV-seronegative. CDR3s include the opening cysteine and the closing phenylalanine or tryptophan. The order of the fields is V gene, CDR3 length, D gene, clone size, J gene, CDR3 protein, CDR3 DNA. D genes are given only for firm matches. The size field is filled for only some rows; it gives once, few, many or a size class.

v_call: TRBV2
cdr3_length: 14
d_call: -
clone_size: -
j_call: TRBJ2-7
cdr3_aa: CASITGFLSYEQYF
cdr3_nt: TGTGCCAGTATCACAGGGTTTCTATCCTACGAGCAGTACTTC

v_call: TRBV7-2
cdr3_length: 16
d_call: TRBD2
clone_size: -
j_call: TRBJ2-1
cdr3_aa: CASRLLAGVASNEQFF
cdr3_nt: TGTGCCAGCAGACTCCTAGCGGGGGTGGCTTCAAATGAGCAGTTCTTC

v_call: TRBV4-2
cdr3_length: 13
d_call: TRBD1
clone_size: -
j_call: TRBJ1-1
cdr3_aa: CASSQSQGEEAFF
cdr3_nt: TGTGCCAGCAGCCAGAGTCAGGGGGAAGAAGCTTTCTTT

v_call: TRBV6-5
cdr3_length: 15
d_call: -
clone_size: -
j_call: TRBJ2-3
cdr3_aa: CASSYTRQNTDTQYF
cdr3_nt: TGTGCCAGCAGTTACACTAGACAGAACACAGATACGCAGTATTTT

v_call: TRBV5-5
cdr3_length: 12
d_call: -
clone_size: -
j_call: TRBJ2-4
cdr3_aa: CASSLEKNIQYF
cdr3_nt: TGTGCCAGCAGCTTGGAGAAAAACATTCAGTACTTC

v_call: TRBV5-1
cdr3_length: 18
d_call: -
clone_size: -
j_call: TRBJ1-3
cdr3_aa: CASSLTPQEANSGNTIYF
cdr3_nt: TGCGCCAGCAGCTTGACCCCCCAGGAGGCCAACTCTGGAAACACCATATATTTT

v_call: TRBV2
cdr3_length: 21
d_call: TRBD1
clone_size: few
j_call: TRBJ1-5
cdr3_aa: CASSGSLMDRGAFGTYQPQHF
cdr3_nt: TGTGCCAGCAGTGGGTCGTTGATGGACAGGGGAGCCTTCGGGACTTATCAGCCCCAGCATTTT

v_call: TRBV25-1
cdr3_length: 17
d_call: TRBD2
clone_size: few
j_call: TRBJ2-5
cdr3_aa: CASSEFRLAGGGETQYF
cdr3_nt: TGTGCCAGCAGTGAATTTAGGCTAGCGGGAGGAGGAGAGACCCAGTACTTC

v_call: TRBV18
cdr3_length: 15
d_call: TRBD2
clone_size: -
j_call: TRBJ2-5
cdr3_aa: CASSPLQGLRETQYF
cdr3_nt: TGTGCCAGCTCACCATTGCAGGGACTAAGGGAGACCCAGTACTTC

v_call: TRBV28
cdr3_length: 12
d_call: TRBD1
clone_size: once
j_call: TRBJ1-1
cdr3_aa: CASSPGQDEAFF
cdr3_nt: TGTGCCAGCAGTCCCGGACAGGATGAAGCTTTCTTT

v_call: TRBV6-6
cdr3_length: 13
d_call: TRBD1
clone_size: -
j_call: TRBJ2-1
cdr3_aa: CASGFGTVNEQFF
cdr3_nt: TGTGCCAGCGGTTTCGGGACAGTCAATGAGCAGTTCTTC

v_call: TRBV2
cdr3_length: 15
d_call: -
clone_size: -
j_call: TRBJ2-5
cdr3_aa: CASSEARGRWETQYF
cdr3_nt: TGTGCCAGCAGTGAGGCCAGGGGGAGGTGGGAGACCCAGTACTTC

v_call: TRBV6-6
cdr3_length: 15
d_call: -
clone_size: -
j_call: TRBJ1-1
cdr3_aa: CASSYHSPDRVEAFF
cdr3_nt: TGTGCCAGCAGTTATCATTCCCCCGACAGAGTAGAAGCTTTCTTT

v_call: TRBV2
cdr3_length: 11
d_call: -
clone_size: few
j_call: TRBJ1-1
cdr3_aa: CARLTAREAFF
cdr3_nt: TGTGCCAGACTCACCGCTAGGGAGGCTTTCTTT

v_call: TRBV5-1
cdr3_length: 16
d_call: TRBD2
clone_size: -
j_call: TRBJ2-7
cdr3_aa: CASSQTLTAGSGEQYF
cdr3_nt: TGCGCCAGCAGCCAGACCCTTACAGCGGGATCGGGGGAGCAGTACTTC

v_call: TRBV19
cdr3_length: 13
d_call: -
clone_size: once
j_call: TRBJ1-1
cdr3_aa: CASSIGRGTEAFF
cdr3_nt: TGTGCCAGTAGTATAGGCCGGGGGACTGAAGCTTTCTTT

v_call: TRBV20-1
cdr3_length: 11
d_call: -
clone_size: once
j_call: TRBJ2-3
cdr3_aa: CSAMASDTQYF
cdr3_nt: TGCAGTGCTATGGCGTCGGATACGCAGTATTTT

v_call: TRBV11-2
cdr3_length: 13
d_call: TRBD1
clone_size: -
j_call: TRBJ2-5
cdr3_aa: CATQGARQETQYF
cdr3_nt: TGTGCCACCCAGGGGGCAAGACAGGAGACCCAGTACTTC

v_call: TRBV28
cdr3_length: 14
d_call: -
clone_size: -
j_call: TRBJ2-1
cdr3_aa: CASSLLGSHNEQFF
cdr3_nt: TGTGCCAGCAGTTTACTTGGTAGCCACAATGAGCAGTTCTTC

v_call: TRBV9
cdr3_length: 14
d_call: -
clone_size: -
j_call: TRBJ1-6
cdr3_aa: CASSGRDPNSPLHF
cdr3_nt: TGTGCCAGCAGCGGGAGAGACCCTAATTCACCCCTCCACTTT

v_call: TRBV5-1
cdr3_length: 11
d_call: -
clone_size: -
j_call: TRBJ2-1
cdr3_aa: CASSLNRLQFF
cdr3_nt: TGCGCCAGCAGCTTGAATCGACTCCAGTTCTTC

v_call: TRBV30
cdr3_length: 19
d_call: TRBD2
clone_size: -
j_call: TRBJ2-7
cdr3_aa: CAWSQRTSGSYFKSYEQYF
cdr3_nt: TGTGCCTGGAGTCAAAGGACTAGCGGGAGTTACTTTAAATCCTACGAGCAGTACTTC

v_call: TRBV19
cdr3_length: 14
d_call: TRBD1
clone_size: -
j_call: TRBJ1-2
cdr3_aa: CASISGQGAKGYTF
cdr3_nt: TGTGCCAGTATTTCGGGACAGGGGGCGAAAGGCTACACCTTC

v_call: TRBV5-5
cdr3_length: 14
d_call: -
clone_size: -
j_call: TRBJ2-1
cdr3_aa: CASSLVVAVGEQFF
cdr3_nt: TGTGCCAGCAGCTTGGTGGTAGCCGTGGGTGAGCAGTTCTTC

v_call: TRBV13
cdr3_length: 17
d_call: -
clone_size: -
j_call: TRBJ1-3
cdr3_aa: CASSFWQESISGNTIYF
cdr3_nt: TGTGCCAGCAGCTTTTGGCAGGAGTCGATCTCTGGAAACACCATATATTTT

v_call: TRBV5-1
cdr3_length: 13
d_call: TRBD2
clone_size: -
j_call: TRBJ2-1
cdr3_aa: CASTGGPVNEQFF
cdr3_nt: TGCGCCAGCACGGGGGGTCCGGTCAATGAGCAGTTCTTC

v_call: TRBV9
cdr3_length: 16
d_call: TRBD2
clone_size: -
j_call: TRBJ2-1
cdr3_aa: CASSPTFTSGNNEQFF
cdr3_nt: TGTGCCAGCAGCCCCACCTTCACTAGCGGTAACAATGAGCAGTTCTTC

v_call: TRBV29-1
cdr3_length: 15
d_call: -
clone_size: few
j_call: TRBJ1-2
cdr3_aa: CSVEDHRGRSYGYTF
cdr3_nt: TGCAGCGTTGAAGACCACAGAGGGCGTAGCTATGGCTACACCTTC

v_call: TRBV14
cdr3_length: 14
d_call: -
clone_size: few
j_call: TRBJ1-2
cdr3_aa: CASSHSRANYGYTF
cdr3_nt: TGTGCCAGCAGCCACTCGCGGGCCAACTATGGCTACACCTTC

v_call: TRBV7-6
cdr3_length: 14
d_call: -
clone_size: -
j_call: TRBJ2-3
cdr3_aa: CASSPRVGRDTQYF
cdr3_nt: TGTGCCAGCAGCCCACGGGTCGGAAGGGATACGCAGTATTTT

v_call: TRBV5-5
cdr3_length: 15
d_call: TRBD1
clone_size: few
j_call: TRBJ1-2
cdr3_aa: CASSHQTGMMNGYTF
cdr3_nt: TGTGCCAGCAGCCACCAGACAGGGATGATGAATGGCTACACCTTC

v_call: TRBV2
cdr3_length: 11
d_call: -
clone_size: -
j_call: TRBJ2-5
cdr3_aa: CASTLKETQYF
cdr3_nt: TGTGCCAGCACCCTGAAAGAGACCCAGTACTTC

v_call: TRBV5-1
cdr3_length: 17
d_call: TRBD2
clone_size: once
j_call: TRBJ2-1
cdr3_aa: CASSLNSGTSGHNEQFF
cdr3_nt: TGCGCCAGCAGCTTAAACTCCGGGACTAGCGGACACAATGAGCAGTTCTTC

v_call: TRBV7-6
cdr3_length: 12
d_call: -
clone_size: -
j_call: TRBJ1-6
cdr3_aa: CASSSPLSPLHF
cdr3_nt: TGTGCCAGCAGCTCACCCTTATCACCCCTCCACTTT

v_call: TRBV5-4
cdr3_length: 14
d_call: -
clone_size: -
j_call: TRBJ2-7
cdr3_aa: CASSLDGQTYEQYF
cdr3_nt: TGTGCCAGCAGCTTGGATGGACAGACCTACGAGCAGTACTTC

v_call: TRBV5-1
cdr3_length: 13
d_call: TRBD1
clone_size: -
j_call: TRBJ1-5
cdr3_aa: CASSPDRDQPQHF
cdr3_nt: TGCGCCAGCAGCCCGGACAGGGATCAGCCCCAGCATTTT

v_call: TRBV30
cdr3_length: 12
d_call: -
clone_size: once
j_call: TRBJ1-2
cdr3_aa: CAWSAGKYGYTF
cdr3_nt: TGTGCCTGGAGTGCAGGGAAATATGGCTACACCTTC

v_call: TRBV2
cdr3_length: 15
d_call: -
clone_size: -
j_call: TRBJ1-2
cdr3_aa: CASSELARGNYGYTF
cdr3_nt: TGTGCCAGCAGTGAACTGGCCAGGGGAAACTATGGCTACACCTTC

v_call: TRBV27
cdr3_length: 14
d_call: -
clone_size: once
j_call: TRBJ1-1
cdr3_aa: CASSFGGVGSEAFF
cdr3_nt: TGTGCCAGCAGTTTTGGCGGGGTAGGCTCTGAAGCTTTCTTT

v_call: TRBV4-1
cdr3_length: 15
d_call: -
clone_size: -
j_call: TRBJ1-6
cdr3_aa: CASSQDGHSDSPLHF
cdr3_nt: TGCGCCAGCAGCCAAGACGGACACAGCGATTCACCCCTCCACTTT

v_call: TRBV5-1
cdr3_length: 15
d_call: TRBD2
clone_size: once
j_call: TRBJ2-2
cdr3_aa: CASSISSGDTGELFF
cdr3_nt: TGCGCCAGCAGCATCTCTAGCGGGGACACCGGGGAGCTGTTTTTT

v_call: TRBV11-1
cdr3_length: 15
d_call: -
clone_size: -
j_call: TRBJ1-3
cdr3_aa: CASSFGVYSGNTIYF
cdr3_nt: TGTGCCAGCAGCTTCGGTGTCTACTCTGGAAACACCATATATTTT

v_call: TRBV23-1
cdr3_length: 13
d_call: -
clone_size: -
j_call: TRBJ1-2
cdr3_aa: CASSQSSRYGYTF
cdr3_nt: TGCGCCAGCAGTCAATCCAGCCGCTATGGCTACACCTTC

v_call: TRBV28
cdr3_length: 14
d_call: -
clone_size: -
j_call: TRBJ1-2
cdr3_aa: CASSSSWAGYGYTF
cdr3_nt: TGTGCCAGCAGTTCCAGTTGGGCAGGGTATGGCTACACCTTC

v_call: TRBV9
cdr3_length: 14
d_call: -
clone_size: -
j_call: TRBJ1-1
cdr3_aa: CASSVGPGNTEAFF
cdr3_nt: TGTGCCAGCAGCGTAGGTCCGGGTAACACTGAAGCTTTCTTT

v_call: TRBV28
cdr3_length: 15
d_call: -
clone_size: -
j_call: TRBJ1-1
cdr3_aa: CASSGPGAKNTEAFF
cdr3_nt: TGTGCCAGCAGTGGTCCGGGGGCTAAGAACACTGAAGCTTTCTTT

v_call: TRBV6-6
cdr3_length: 13
d_call: -
clone_size: -
j_call: TRBJ1-3
cdr3_aa: CASIAGSGNTIYF
cdr3_nt: TGTGCCAGCATCGCAGGCTCTGGAAACACCATATATTTT

v_call: TRBV7-6
cdr3_length: 16
d_call: -
clone_size: few
j_call: TRBJ2-7
cdr3_aa: CASSLKGEGSSSEQYF
cdr3_nt: TGTGCCAGCAGCTTAAAGGGGGAGGGGTCGTCGAGCGAGCAGTACTTC

v_call: TRBV11-2
cdr3_length: 18
d_call: -
clone_size: -
j_call: TRBJ2-3
cdr3_aa: CASSLWGRVGGIGDTQYF
cdr3_nt: TGTGCCAGCAGCTTATGGGGCCGGGTGGGGGGCATAGGCGATACGCAGTATTTT

v_call: TRBV18
cdr3_length: 13
d_call: TRBD1
clone_size: -
j_call: TRBJ2-1
cdr3_aa: CASSGQGSNEQFF
cdr3_nt: TGTGCCAGCTCAGGACAGGGTAGCAATGAGCAGTTCTTC

v_call: TRBV5-1
cdr3_length: 17
d_call: TRBD2
clone_size: once
j_call: TRBJ2-7
cdr3_aa: CASSPTSGRRETYEQYF
cdr3_nt: TGCGCCAGCAGCCCGACTAGCGGGAGGCGTGAAACCTACGAGCAGTACTTC

v_call: TRBV5-6
cdr3_length: 15
d_call: -
clone_size: once
j_call: TRBJ1-5
cdr3_aa: CASSLTGRTNQPQHF
cdr3_nt: TGTGCCAGCAGCTTGACGGGACGAACCAATCAGCCCCAGCATTTT

v_call: TRBV10-3
cdr3_length: 13
d_call: -
clone_size: -
j_call: TRBJ1-3
cdr3_aa: CASMGGNGNTIYF
cdr3_nt: TGTGCCTCGATGGGGGGGAACGGAAACACCATATATTTT

v_call: TRBV12-5
cdr3_length: 14
d_call: -
clone_size: -
j_call: TRBJ1-4
cdr3_aa: CASGHSTTNEKLFF
cdr3_nt: TGTGCTAGTGGTCATTCCACAACTAATGAAAAACTGTTTTTT

v_call: TRBV6-6
cdr3_length: 16
d_call: -
clone_size: -
j_call: TRBJ2-1
cdr3_aa: CASSTRELGAYNEQFF
cdr3_nt: TGTGCCAGCAGTACCCGGGAGTTGGGGGCCTACAATGAGCAGTTCTTC